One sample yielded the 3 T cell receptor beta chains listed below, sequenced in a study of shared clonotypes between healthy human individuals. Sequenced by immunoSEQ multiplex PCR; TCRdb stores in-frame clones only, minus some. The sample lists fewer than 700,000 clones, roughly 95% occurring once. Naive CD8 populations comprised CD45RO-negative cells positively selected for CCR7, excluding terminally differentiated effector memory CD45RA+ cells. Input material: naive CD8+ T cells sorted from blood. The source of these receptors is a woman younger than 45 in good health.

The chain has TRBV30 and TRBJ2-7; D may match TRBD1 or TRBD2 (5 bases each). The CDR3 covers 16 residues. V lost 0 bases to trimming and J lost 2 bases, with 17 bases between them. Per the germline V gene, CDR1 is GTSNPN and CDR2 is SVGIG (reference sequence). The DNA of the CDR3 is TGTGCCTGGAGTGTACGGCTTGGACGGGGCGCCTACGAGCAGTACTTC. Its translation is CAWSVRLGRGAYEQYF.

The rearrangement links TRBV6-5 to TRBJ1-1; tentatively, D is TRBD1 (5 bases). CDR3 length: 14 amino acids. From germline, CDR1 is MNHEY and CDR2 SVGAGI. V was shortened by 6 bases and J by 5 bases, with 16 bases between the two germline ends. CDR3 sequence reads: CASRQGVMTTEAFF. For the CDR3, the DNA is TGTGCCAGCAGGCAAGGGGTGATGACAACTGAAGCTTTCTTT.

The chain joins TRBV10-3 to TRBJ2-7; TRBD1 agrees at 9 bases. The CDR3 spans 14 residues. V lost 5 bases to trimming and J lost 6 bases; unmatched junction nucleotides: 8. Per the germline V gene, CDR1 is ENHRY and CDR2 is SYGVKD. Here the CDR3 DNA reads TGTGCCATCAGTCCCGGGACAGGGTACGGCGAGCAGTACTTC. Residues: CAISPGTGYGEQYF.